This T cell receptor (beta chain) was observed in a study of blood T cell repertoires in COVID-19. Germline lookup yields CDR1 ENHRY and CDR2 SYGVKD. V was clipped by 0 bases and J by 5 bases, with 8 bases between them. This CDR3 is built from 13 residues. This table comes from immunoSEQ multiplex PCR, and its TCRdb copy is limited to in-frame clones, with some not included. The repertoire holds about 78,000 clones, about 93% seen once, with roughly 0.73% in the top ten. A single count supports this clone. The TCR originated in a woman older than 75 with acute or convalescent COVID-19. The chain links TRBV10-3 to TRBJ2-7; D is unresolved. The sequencing input was peripheral blood. The CDR3 coding sequence is TGTGCCATCAGTGAGTCGACAAGCCACGAGCAGTACTTC. It yields the protein CAISESTSHEQYF.